The clone carrying this TCR beta chain came up many times. The data were taken from a study of naive and memory T cell subsets. The SP2 primer and nested alpha and beta constant region primers amplified ligated cDNA in four rounds. From the 5' RACE reads, TCRdb called clonotypes with MiXCR, one entry per CDR3 protein. Of roughly 56,000 distinct CDR3 sequences in the sample, under 8.5% were seen once. The library had UMIs added by 3' ligation of an oligonucleotide to TCR cDNA. Between the trimmed V and J ends, which lost 4 bases and 2 bases, there was a span of 6 bases. The CDR3 totals 14 residues. This chain uses TRBV12-3 or TRBV12-4 with TRBJ2-6; D is uncertain. The receptor was derived from a male donor in good health. The CDR3 nucleotides read TGTGCCAGCAGTTCAGGTGCTGGGGCCAACGTCCTGACTTTC. Protein sequence: CASSSGAGANVLTF.